The 32 T cell receptor beta chains listed next were all sequenced from one sample in a study of T-cell reconstitution after alpha-beta-depleted transplantation in children. It was with unique molecular identifiers that the TCRbeta library was prepared. TCRdb independently ran MiXCR on the PCR reads; one entry per CDR3 protein. The table includes more than 450,000 distinct CDR3 sequences, around 18% detected once. The material was PBMCs from the stem cell graft donor, obtained from the stem cell graft. The receptors come from a human donor who donated a stem cell graft to a child with acute lymphoblastic leukemia.

This chain links TRBV30 with TRBJ2-7, with D perhaps TRBD2 (6 bases). CDR1 is GTSNPN, CDR2 SVGIG, per germline (reference sequence). This CDR3 is built from 16 residues. Deletions cut 2 bases from V and 0 bases from J, with 17 bases between. CDR3 in amino acids: CAWSSLTRLSSYEQYF. The DNA of the CDR3 is TGTGCCTGGAGTTCCTTGACTAGGTTAAGCTCCTACGAGCAGTACTTC. Combining the CDR3 with reference TRBV30 and TRBJ2-7 gives the whole variable domain SQTIHQWPATLVQPVGSPLSLECTVEGTSNPNLYWYRQAAGRGLQLLFYSVGIGQISSEVPQNLSASRPQDRQFILSSKKLLLSDSGFYLCAWSSLTRLSSYEQYFGPGTRLTVT.

This clonotype came up a few times. This chain joins TRBV5-1 and TRBJ1-3; D remains ambiguous. The germline V gene has CDR1 SGHRS and CDR2 YFSETQ. The CDR3 sequence is 16 residues long. V lost 0 bases to trimming and J lost 0 bases, with 10 bases between them. The CDR3 DNA is TGCGCCAGCAGCTTGGAGGGTCCTAGCTCTGGAAACACCATATATTTT. It translates to CASSLEGPSSGNTIYF.

This clonotype occurred once. The V gene is TRBV18, the J gene TRBJ2-7; D possibly corresponds to TRBD1 (7 bases). Trimming pared 3 bases from V and 7 bases from J, leaving 19 bases between. CDR3 length: 15 residues. Germline loops: CDR1 KGHSH, CDR2 LQKENI. The CDR3 DNA reads TGTGCCAGCTCACCGAGTAGGGGGCGGGGTGAAGAGCAGTACTTC. It codes for CASSPSRGRGEEQYF.

The rearrangement joins TRBV5-5 to TRBJ2-7; 9 nucleotides agree with TRBD2. Per germline, CDR1 SGHKS and CDR2 YYEKEE (reference sequence). CDR3 size: 16 residues. Trimming cost V 2 bases and J 0 bases; bases outside gene matches: 6. The CDR3: CASSLQFSGSSYEQYF. DNA of the CDR3: TGTGCCAGCAGCTTACAGTTTAGCGGGAGCTCCTACGAGCAGTACTTC.

The rearrangement uses TRBV19 and TRBJ2-1; D might be TRBD2 (6 bases). Trimming removed 0 bases from V and 4 bases from J, with 10 bases in between. The germline V gene has CDR1 LNHDA and CDR2 SQIVND (reference sequence). This CDR3 comprises 15 residues. The DNA of the CDR3 is TGTGCCAGTAGTATAGAGGGGACTGGATACAATGAGCAGTTCTTC. Translated, it gives CASSIEGTGYNEQFF.

This clonotype has a handful of counts. V gene TRBV5-1 combines with J gene TRBJ1-1; 7 nucleotides match TRBD1. Per the germline V gene, CDR1 is SGHRS and CDR2 is YFSETQ. The ends lost 3 bases at V and 3 bases at J; junction bases unmatched: 11. The CDR3 spans 16 residues. CDR3 nucleotide sequence: TGCGCCAGCAGCTGGGGCCAGGGGGGGAGCGACACTGAAGCTTTCTTT. It codes for CASSWGQGGSDTEAFF.

This clonotype appeared a few times. This chain's CDR3 is CAISESSRGAYEQYF. The CDR3 nucleotides are TGTGCCATCAGTGAGTCGTCTAGAGGGGCGTACGAGCAGTACTTC. The chain combines TRBV10-3 with TRBJ2-7, with D possibly being TRBD1 or TRBD2 (5 bases each). There are 15 residues in the CDR3. From germline, CDR1 is ENHRY and CDR2 SYGVKD. The V and J ends lost 0 bases and 4 bases respectively, with 13 bases between them.

This clonotype was picked up a small number of times. The chain uses TRBV4-2 and TRBJ2-2, with D possibly matching TRBD2 (6 bases). This CDR3 is built from 16 residues. Germline values: CDR1 LGHNA, CDR2 YNFKEQ. Trimming pared 0 bases from V and 4 bases from J, leaving 12 bases between. CDR3 amino acids: CASSQEDYWGTGELFF. CDR3 coding DNA: TGTGCCAGCAGCCAAGAGGACTACTGGGGCACCGGGGAGCTGTTTTTT.

This clonotype appeared a few times. V is TRBV11-3 and J is TRBJ2-1; D remains unclear. V lost 1 base and J lost 13, with 11 bases in between. The CDR3 sequence is 12 residues long. The germline V gene encodes CDR1 SGHNT and CDR2 YENEEA. The CDR3 reads CASSLGGIFQFF. For the CDR3, the DNA is TGTGCCAGCAGCTTAGGTGGGATTTTTCAGTTCTTC.

In its sample, this clonotype was seen many times. V and J are TRBV5-1 and TRBJ2-7; D assignment may be TRBD1 or TRBD2 (5 bases each). V gave up 1 base and J gave up 4 bases, with 12 bases separating them. The germline V gene encodes CDR1 SGHRS and CDR2 YFSETQ. The CDR3 is 14 amino acids. The CDR3 coding sequence is TGCGCCAGCAGCTTGTTAGAGGGGCGGTACGAGCAGTACTTC. Its protein product is CASSLLEGRYEQYF.

This clonotype was counted only a few times. The rearrangement links TRBV5-1 to TRBJ2-3, with TRBD2 as a possible D gene (6 bases). This CDR3 region has 15 residues. The V and J ends lost 2 bases and 0 bases respectively, with 10 bases between them. In germline, CDR1 is SGHRS, CDR2 YFSETQ. The CDR3 DNA reads as TGCGCCAGCAGCTTCCGGGACTCAAGCACAGATACGCAGTATTTT. This translates into CASSFRDSSTDTQYF.

In regard to this clonotype: The germline gene is not matched at one end of the junction; a read error may be the cause. The chain recombines TRBV5-1 with TRBJ2-5; tentatively, D is TRBD2 (5 bases). Germline CDR1 reads SGHRS; CDR2 reads YFSETQ. There are 15 residues in the CDR3. The CDR3, as DNA: TGCGCCAGCAGCTTGGAGGCGGATCCTGGGGAGACCCACTACTTC. Its protein product is CASSLEADPGETHYF.

The chain is built from TRBV10-3 and TRBJ2-3; 7 bases line up with TRBD2. V lost 4 bases to trimming and J lost 4 bases; unmatched junction nucleotides: 11. Germline CDR1 reads ENHRY; CDR2 reads SYGVKD. CDR3 length: 16 residues. Here the CDR3 DNA reads TGTGCCATCAGTGGGGTATGGGCGGGAGCCGCAGATACGCAGTATTTT. This sequence encodes CAISGVWAGAADTQYF.

The J gene is TRBJ1-2, the V gene TRBV27; tentatively, D is TRBD1 (5 bases). The CDR3 is made up of 12 amino acids. Germline CDR1 MNHEY, CDR2 SMNVEV (reference sequence). V was cut by 5 bases and J by 4 bases, with 8 bases left in between. CDR3 region: CASSKDTYGYTF. The CDR3 bases are TGTGCCAGCAGTAAGGACACCTATGGCTACACCTTC.

The V and J genes are TRBV5-6 and TRBJ2-7, with D tentatively TRBD1 (5 bases). CDR3 length equals 16 residues. Trimming took off 4 bases at V and 3 bases at J, with 20 bases between the two ends. CDR1 SGHDT and CDR2 YYEEEE come from the germline V gene. CDR3 coding DNA: TGTGCCAGCAGCATCATCGACAGCTACGGAAGCTACGAGCAGTACTTC. This translates into CASSIIDSYGSYEQYF.

This clonotype has only a few counts. The chain joins TRBV3-1 to TRBJ2-5; D is undetermined. Germline V gene sequence: CDR1 LGHDT, CDR2 YNNKEL (reference sequence). Between the trimmed V and J ends, which lost 1 base and 2 bases, there was a span of 11 bases. The CDR3 consists of 15 residues. The CDR3 is CASSQGHYIQETQYF. CDR3 DNA sequence: TGTGCCAGCAGCCAAGGGCACTACATACAAGAGACCCAGTACTTC.

In its sample, this clonotype was seen a few times. V and J are TRBV9 and TRBJ2-5; D unresolved. This CDR3 comprises 13 residues. The germline V gene encodes CDR1 SGDLS and CDR2 YYNGEE. The germline V and J ends were trimmed by 0 bases and 5 bases, with 8 bases remaining between them. CDR3 region: CASSVDVEETQYF. Written as DNA, the CDR3 is TGTGCCAGCAGCGTAGATGTAGAGGAGACCCAGTACTTC.

V and J are TRBV5-1 and TRBJ2-1; 8 bases are a match to TRBD1. V trimming: 3 bases; J trimming: 6 bases; junction bases outside the gene matches: 8. Germline V gene data show CDR1 as SGHRS and CDR2 as YFSETQ. The CDR3 runs to 15 residues. CDR3 DNA sequence: TGCGCCAGCAGCTATCGGACAGGGCAGGCCAATGAGCAGTTCTTC. Its protein product is CASSYRTGQANEQFF.

The J gene is TRBJ2-3, the V gene TRBV20-1; possibly TRBD2 for D (6 bases). CDR1 and CDR2 from the germline V gene are DFQATT and SNEGSKA (reference sequence). This CDR3 contains 18 residues. Deletions cut 0 bases from V and 1 base from J, with 20 bases between. CDR3 amino acids: CSARDLDEEGPGTDTQYF. CDR3 in DNA: TGCAGTGCTAGAGATCTGGACGAGGAGGGCCCGGGCACAGATACGCAGTATTTT.

This clonotype has a handful of counts. This chain links TRBV7-2 with TRBJ2-1, with no clear D. Deletions cut 4 bases from V and 0 bases from J, with 10 bases between. This CDR3 contains 15 residues. CDR1 and CDR2 (germline): SGHTA, FQGNSA. CDR3 nucleotides: TGTGCCAGCAGCTCCGCGCCGGCCTCCTACAATGAGCAGTTCTTC. Translation: CASSSAPASYNEQFF.

This clonotype was counted a few times. This chain links TRBV29-1 with TRBJ2-1; 9 bases match TRBD2. V dropped 6 bases and J dropped 5; count of bases not matched to a gene: 8. CDR1 and CDR2 from the germline V gene are SQVTM and ANQGSEA. CDR3 length equals 14 residues. In DNA form, the CDR3 reads TGCAGCGTCCATCCGGGACTAGCAAACAATGAGCAGTTCTTC. It is translated as CSVHPGLANNEQFF.

Only a few counts were recorded for this clonotype. The chain is built from TRBV24-1 and TRBJ2-1; 9 bases are shared with TRBD2. This CDR3 spans 14 amino acids. Per germline, CDR1 KGHDR and CDR2 SFDVKD. The J segment lost 5 bases and the V segment lost 3 bases, leaving 1 base of the junction unmatched. The CDR3 here is CATSDLAGNNEQFF. CDR3 bases: TGTGCCACCAGTGATCTAGCGGGAAACAATGAGCAGTTCTTC.

This clonotype was picked up a small number of times. The gene calls are TRBV24-1 and TRBJ1-2; the D is unclear. The V gene lost 2 bases and the J gene lost 2 bases, with 8 bases spanning the gap. The CDR3 covers 14 residues. The germline gives CDR1 KGHDR, CDR2 SFDVKD. CDR3 in DNA: TGTGCCACCAGTGATTATCCCAGAAACTATGGCTACACCTTC. It yields the protein CATSDYPRNYGYTF.

This clonotype showed up just a few times. The chain's CDR3 is CASSSGLAGMSYEQYF. The DNA of the CDR3 is TGTGCCAGCAGCTCCGGACTAGCGGGAATGTCCTACGAGCAGTACTTC. This chain links TRBV7-9 with TRBJ2-7, with 12 bases lining up with TRBD2. There are 16 residues in the CDR3. Trimming cost V 4 bases and J 1 base; bases outside gene matches: 5. Germline V gene sequence: CDR1 SEHNR, CDR2 FQNEAQ (reference sequence).

The chain couples TRBV12-3 or TRBV12-4 to TRBJ2-3; D remains ambiguous. The V gene lost 3 bases and the J gene lost 0 bases, with 13 bases spanning the gap. The CDR3 runs 16 residues. CDR3 in DNA: TGTGCCAGCAGTTTCCAGGTCATGCCGAGCACAGATACGCAGTATTTT. Protein: CASSFQVMPSTDTQYF.

This clonotype came up many times. J is TRBJ1-1 and V is TRBV18; D is undetermined. Germline CDR1 KGHSH, CDR2 LQKENI. V was trimmed by 2 bases and J by 0 bases, leaving 4 bases between them. The CDR3 spans 13 residues. CDR3 amino acids: CASSPAMNTEAFF. CDR3 DNA sequence: TGTGCCAGCTCACCAGCGATGAACACTGAAGCTTTCTTT. The full variable domain, completed using reference TRBV18 and TRBJ1-1, is NAGVMQNPRHLVRRRGQEARLRCSPMKGHSHVYWYRQLPEEGLKFMVYLQKENIIDESGMPKERFSAEFPKEGPSILRIQQVVRGDSAAYFCASSPAMNTEAFFGQGTRLTVV.

The chain is built from TRBV5-1 and TRBJ2-6; a weak D match, TRBD2 (5 bases). The germline V gene has CDR1 SGHRS and CDR2 YFSETQ. Trimming stripped 0 bases from V and 2 bases from J, with 9 bases between. This CDR3 has 16 residues. This chain's CDR3 is CASSLEAGTGANVLTF. The CDR3, as DNA: TGCGCCAGCAGCTTGGAGGCCGGGACTGGGGCCAACGTCCTGACTTTC.

The chain carries TRBV10-2 and TRBJ2-5; D not certain. Germline CDR1 WSHSY, CDR2 SAAADI. The CDR3 is 14 amino acids. Trimming removed 8 bases from V and 1 base from J, with 14 bases in between. The CDR3 spells CASAHGSTQETQYF. The CDR3 DNA follows: TGCGCCAGCGCACACGGGTCAACCCAAGAGACCCAGTACTTC.

The chain uses TRBV20-1 and TRBJ1-1, with 7 bases fitting TRBD1. V gave up 7 bases and J gave up 0 bases; unmatched junction bases: 5. The CDR3 is 13 residues long. Germline-derived CDR1 and CDR2 are DFQATT and SNEGSKA (reference sequence). Written as DNA, the CDR3 is TGCAGTGTTCAGACAGGGATGAACACTGAAGCTTTCTTT. As protein: CSVQTGMNTEAFF.

The sample holds a few counts of this clonotype. In nucleotides, the CDR3 is TGCGCCAGCAGCACCCAGCAGCAAGAGACCCAGTACTTC. Its translation: CASSTQQQETQYF. V and J are TRBV5-1 and TRBJ2-5; D uncertain. CDR3 length equals 13 residues. The germline V gene has CDR1 SGHRS and CDR2 YFSETQ. V was trimmed by 4 bases and J by 2 bases, leaving 9 bases between them.

This clonotype was counted between two and nine times. The gene calls are TRBV29-1 and TRBJ1-1; a possible D gene is TRBD1 (6 bases). In germline, CDR1 is SQVTM, CDR2 ANQGSEA. CDR3 length equals 11 residues. Trimming pared 6 bases from V and 10 bases from J, leaving 15 bases between. For the CDR3, the DNA is TGCAGCGTCGACCAGGGGCGGAGAGCTTTCTTT. Amino acids: CSVDQGRRAFF.

This clonotype was detected a few times. The chain has TRBV5-1 and TRBJ2-2; D uncertain. From germline, CDR1 is SGHRS and CDR2 YFSETQ. The CDR3 runs 16 residues. Deletions cut 0 bases from V and 2 bases from J, with 11 bases between. Here the CDR3 reads CASSLENWRNTGELFF. The CDR3 nucleotides read TGCGCCAGCAGCTTGGAGAACTGGCGTAACACCGGGGAGCTGTTTTTT.